Listed here are 27 T cell receptor beta chains from one sample, sequenced in a study of blood T cell repertoires in COVID-19. Measured with immunoSEQ multiplex PCR; TCRdb has only the in-frame clones, and not every one. Counted here are some 200,000 clones, 75% to 85% occurring once; the ten biggest clones make up less than 15%. Sample: peripheral blood. Receptors originate from a human donor in a cohort sampled during active COVID-19.

J is TRBJ2-3 and V is TRBV11-2; the match to TRBD2 covers 7 bases. The CDR3 is 16 amino acids. V was pared by 1 base and J by 2 bases, with 6 bases of the junction left unmatched. CDR1 is SGHAT and CDR2 is FQNNGV in the germline V gene. In nucleotides, the CDR3 is TGTGCCAGCAGCTTAGCGGCTAGCGGTGTCACAGATACGCAGTATTTT. Translated, it gives CASSLAASGVTDTQYF.

This clone occurred once. This sequence joins TRBV3-1 (or the pseudogene TRBV3-2) and TRBJ2-5, with TRBD2 matching over 7 bases. CDR3 length equals 18 residues. Germline loops: CDR1 LGHDT, CDR2 YNNKEL (reference sequence). V was clipped by 0 bases and J by 2 bases; unmatched bases: 12. CDR3 loop: CASSQEGAGLPRQETQYF. CDR3 coding DNA: TGTGCCAGCAGCCAAGAAGGTGCGGGACTACCCCGACAAGAGACCCAGTACTTC.

The CDR3 DNA is TGTGCCAGTAGTGTCCTACAGGGAGGGGAGCAGTACTTC. This gives the protein CASSVLQGGEQYF. The chain uses TRBV19 and TRBJ2-7, with D possibly matching TRBD2 (7 bases). V was clipped by 5 bases and J by 7 bases, with 15 bases between them. Per the germline V gene, CDR1 is LNHDA and CDR2 is SQIVND (reference sequence). This CDR3 has 13 amino acids.

V is TRBV5-6 and J is TRBJ1-5; 8 positions agree with TRBD1. Germline CDR1 is SGHDT and CDR2 is YYEEEE. This CDR3 is 18 amino acids long. Losses at the gene ends were 5 bases for V and 3 bases for J; bases not matched to a gene: 16. For the CDR3, the DNA is TGTGCCAGCAGGAGGCGGGGTACGGGGACAGGCAACAATCAGCCCCAGCATTTT. Translating gives CASRRRGTGTGNNQPQHF.

This clone was seen a single time. The chain joins TRBV13 to TRBJ2-6; 7 bases are a match to TRBD2. The CDR3 is 17 amino acids. Unmatched junction bases numbered 11, after V lost 5 bases and J lost 4 bases. The germline CDR1 and CDR2 sequences are PRHDT and FYEKMQ (reference sequence). CDR3 nucleotide sequence: TGTGCCAGCAGCCCGGGAGGCCGAGGATTCGGGGCCAACGTCCTGACTTTC. It encodes CASSPGGRGFGANVLTF. The complete variable domain, with remaining parts taken from reference TRBV13 and TRBJ2-6, reads AAGVIQSPRHLIKEKRETATLKCYPIPRHDTVYWYQQGPGQDPQFLISFYEKMQSDKGSIPDRFSAQQFSDYHSELNMSSLELGDSALYFCASSPGGRGFGANVLTFGAGSRLTVL.

This clone was detected once. The chain couples TRBV19 to TRBJ2-1; no firm D call. Per germline, CDR1 LNHDA and CDR2 SQIVND (reference sequence). This CDR3 comprises 12 residues. V was pared by 5 bases and J by 6 bases, with 8 bases between. The chain's CDR3 is CASSLSVNEQFF. The CDR3 coding sequence is TGTGCCAGTAGTCTCAGTGTCAATGAGCAGTTCTTC.

This clone was counted a few times. The V call is TRBV28, the J call TRBJ2-1; the D gene is possibly TRBD2 (5 bases). V dropped 9 bases and J dropped 7 bases, with 13 bases sitting between them. Germline CDR1 reads MDHEN; CDR2 reads SYDVKM. CDR3 length equals 12 residues. CDR3 in amino acids: CASRTRGNEQFF. The CDR3 bases are TGTGCCAGTCGAACAAGAGGGAATGAGCAGTTCTTC. The variable domain in full, completed from reference TRBV28 and TRBJ2-1, reads DVKVTQSSRYLVKRTGEKVFLECVQDMDHENMFWYRQDPGLGLRLIYFSYDVKMKEKGDIPEGYSVSREKKERFSLILESASTNQTSMYLCASRTRGNEQFFGPGTRLTVL.

The gene calls are TRBV12-5 and TRBJ2-1, with 11 bases matching TRBD1. Per germline, CDR1 LGHNT and CDR2 FRNRAP. With 2 bases clipped from V and 6 bases from J, the junction kept 6 bases outside the gene matches. This CDR3 has 16 residues. CDR3 DNA sequence: TGTGCTAGTGGTTTGTCCGGGACAGGGGGATCCAATGAGCAGTTCTTC. Translation gives CASGLSGTGGSNEQFF.

CDR3 nucleotide sequence: TGTGCCAGCTCACCCGGACAGGGCCACTCCTACGAGCAGTACTTC. Protein: CASSPGQGHSYEQYF. The rearrangement uses TRBV18 and TRBJ2-7, with TRBD1 matching 8 bases. Germline V lookup: CDR1 KGHSH, CDR2 LQKENI. The CDR3 has 15 residues. Trimming cost V 3 bases and J 0 bases; bases outside gene matches: 4.

This chain's CDR3 is CASSDPGQGNSPLHF. CDR3 coding DNA: TGTGCCAGCAGTGACCCCGGACAGGGCAATTCACCCCTCCACTTT. The rearrangement uses TRBV2 and TRBJ1-6; TRBD1 matches at 8 bases. The J segment lost 7 bases and the V segment lost 3 bases, leaving 5 bases of the junction unmatched. CDR1 and CDR2 from the germline V gene are SNHLY and FYNNEI. The CDR3 sequence is 15 residues long.

CDR3 sequence: CAWSRSENTEAFF. DNA for the CDR3: TGTGCCTGGAGTAGGAGCGAGAACACTGAAGCTTTCTTT. The chain joins TRBV30 to TRBJ1-1, with D unresolved. The CDR3 length is 13 residues. V lost 2 bases and J lost 1, with 8 bases in between. CDR1 is GTSNPN, CDR2 SVGIG, per germline (reference sequence).

The chain joins TRBV6-5 to TRBJ1-1; 10 bases are shared with TRBD1. The V gene's germline CDR1 is MNHEY and CDR2 SVGAGI. This CDR3 region has 15 residues. J was trimmed by 7 bases and V by 2 bases; bases with no gene match: 7. In nucleotides, the CDR3 is TGTGCCAGCAGTTACCTTTATGGACAGGGGGATGAAGCTTTCTTT. Translation: CASSYLYGQGDEAFF.

This chain uses TRBV4-1 with TRBJ1-2; D ambiguous. The germline V gene encodes CDR1 MGHRA and CDR2 YSYEKL. The CDR3 totals 13 residues. V shed 2 bases and J shed 4 bases, with 8 bases lying between them. CDR3 DNA sequence: TGCGCCAGCAGCCAAATCCAGGCCTATGGCTACACCTTC. Protein product: CASSQIQAYGYTF.

CDR3 sequence: CASSFPGQQNSPLHF. CDR3 DNA sequence: TGTGCCAGCAGCTTTCCGGGACAGCAAAATTCACCCCTCCACTTT. The chain carries TRBV6-6 and TRBJ1-6; TRBD1 aligns across 7 bases. The J segment lost 7 bases and the V segment lost 6 bases, leaving 9 bases of the junction unmatched. Germline lookup yields CDR1 MNHNY and CDR2 SVGAGI (reference sequence). This CDR3 has 15 residues.

This rearrangement joins TRBV14 to TRBJ1-4; the D gene is possibly TRBD1 (6 bases). The CDR3 has 16 residues. The V end was cut by 2 bases, the J end by 0 bases, with 10 bases between. Germline-derived CDR1 and CDR2 are SGHDN and FVKESK. Here the CDR3 DNA reads TGTGCCAGCAGCCAACTACAGGGAGCAACTAATGAAAAACTGTTTTTT. Its protein product is CASSQLQGATNEKLFF.

V gene TRBV2 combines with J gene TRBJ2-1; D gene unclear. This CDR3 region has 13 residues. Germline V gene data show CDR1 as SNHLY and CDR2 as FYNNEI. Trimming removed 6 bases at V and 4 bases at J, with 10 bases between. The CDR3 loop is CASSAFEYNEQFF. CDR3 coding DNA: TGTGCCAGCAGCGCCTTCGAGTACAATGAGCAGTTCTTC.

CDR3 sequence (DNA): TGTGCCAGCTCCGGACAGCACTCTGGAAACACCATATATTTT. It encodes CASSGQHSGNTIYF. The chain couples TRBV18 to TRBJ1-3; a possible D gene is TRBD1 (6 bases). Germline loops: CDR1 KGHSH, CDR2 LQKENI. The V gene lost 6 bases and the J gene lost 0 bases, with 9 bases spanning the gap. The CDR3 runs 14 residues. The full variable domain, rest sourced from reference TRBV18 and TRBJ1-3, is NAGVMQNPRHLVRRRGQEARLRCSPMKGHSHVYWYRQLPEEGLKFMVYLQKENIIDESGMPKERFSAEFPKEGPSILRIQQVVRGDSAAYFCASSGQHSGNTIYFGEGSWLTVV.

The chain joins TRBV20-1 to TRBJ1-1; possibly TRBD1 for D (5 bases). The V and J ends lost 6 bases and 4 bases respectively, with 18 bases between them. Germline-derived CDR1 and CDR2 are DFQATT and SNEGSKA (reference sequence). The CDR3 sequence is 14 residues long. The CDR3: CSASPGHRSTEAFF. CDR3 bases: TGCAGTGCCAGTCCTGGTCACAGGTCCACTGAAGCTTTCTTT.

V usage is TRBV20-1 and J usage is TRBJ2-7, with D perhaps matching TRBD1 (5 bases). The CDR3 sequence is 12 residues long. Germline-derived CDR1 and CDR2 are DFQATT and SNEGSKA (reference sequence). V was clipped by 3 bases and J by 5 bases, with 11 bases between them. This chain's CDR3 is CSASRGSNEQYF. CDR3 DNA: TGCAGTGCTAGTAGGGGCAGCAACGAGCAGTACTTC.

This clone has a handful of counts. The gene calls are TRBV19 and TRBJ1-2, with TRBD1 as a possible D gene (6 bases). The CDR3 has 14 amino acids. Trimming cost V 6 bases and J 1 base, with 12 bases left between them. Germline CDR1 and CDR2: LNHDA and SQIVND (reference sequence). CDR3 sequence: CASSTHRVNYGYTF. For the CDR3, the DNA is TGTGCCAGTAGCACCCACAGGGTTAACTATGGCTACACCTTC.

The chain joins TRBV21-1 to TRBJ2-4; the D call of TRBD2 is as the table states it, not checked on the DNA. TRBV21-1 is labeled a pseudogene. There are 16 residues in the CDR3. CDR3 in DNA: TGTGCCAGCAGCGCGGACCAGCGGGAGGCCAAAAACATTCAGTACTTC. Protein: CASSADQREAKNIQYF.

The V call is TRBV15, the J call TRBJ2-3, with a possible D match to TRBD1 (6 bases). V gave up 8 bases and J gave up 0 bases, with 9 bases separating them. There are 13 residues in the CDR3. CDR1 LNHNV and CDR2 YYDKDF come from the germline V gene (reference sequence). The CDR3: CATGGTSTDTQYF. DNA for the CDR3: TGTGCCACCGGGGGCACTAGCACAGATACGCAGTATTTT. The complete variable domain, with remaining parts taken from reference TRBV15 and TRBJ2-3, reads DAMVIQNPRYQVTQFGKPVTLSCSQTLNHNVMYWYQQKSSQAPKLLFHYYDKDFNNEADTPDNFQSRRPNTSFCFLDIRSPGLGDTAMYLCATGGTSTDTQYFGPGTRLTVL.

This rearrangement joins TRBV5-1 to TRBJ2-1; weak D call: TRBD1 (5 bases). Germline values: CDR1 SGHRS, CDR2 YFSETQ. Trimming stripped 1 base from V and 5 bases from J, with 19 bases between. The length of the CDR3 is 17 residues. The CDR3: CASSLRDFVGANNEQFF. The CDR3 DNA reads TGCGCCAGCAGCTTGAGGGATTTCGTAGGGGCCAACAATGAGCAGTTCTTC. The complete variable domain, with remaining parts taken from reference TRBV5-1 and TRBJ2-1, reads KAGVTQTPRYLIKTRGQQVTLSCSPISGHRSVSWYQQTPGQGLQFLFEYFSETQRNKGNFPGRFSGRQFSNSRSEMNVSTLELGDSALYLCASSLRDFVGANNEQFFGPGTRLTVL.

The CDR3 sequence: CASSVTAGVGTEAFF. As DNA, the CDR3 is TGTGCCAGCAGCGTAACCGCCGGGGTCGGGACTGAAGCTTTCTTT. The chain carries TRBV9 and TRBJ1-1, with D uncertain. The CDR3 consists of 15 residues. Trimming removed 1 base at V and 5 bases at J, with 15 bases between. CDR1 and CDR2 from the germline V gene are SGDLS and YYNGEE.

This clone was detected once. This chain connects TRBV2 to TRBJ1-1, with D perhaps matching TRBD1 (5 bases). Germline CDR1 reads SNHLY; CDR2 reads FYNNEI. The CDR3 length is 13 residues. V lost 6 bases, J lost 1 base, and 9 bases lay in between. The CDR3 loop reads CASRLQENTEAFF. CDR3 coding DNA: TGTGCCAGCAGGCTACAGGAGAACACTGAAGCTTTCTTT.

The chain uses TRBV5-1 and TRBJ2-7; TRBD2 matches 7 bases. J was trimmed by 4 bases and V by 0 bases; bases with no gene match: 4. Germline CDR1 and CDR2: SGHRS and YFSETQ. CDR3 length: 14 amino acids. The DNA for the CDR3 is TGCGCCAGCAGCTTGGCTAGCGGAATATACGAGCAGTACTTC. Translated, it gives CASSLASGIYEQYF.

The rearrangement joins TRBV5-1 to TRBJ2-1; a possible D gene is TRBD2 (5 bases). CDR1 is SGHRS and CDR2 is YFSETQ in the germline V gene. V was clipped by 2 bases and J by 9 bases, with 9 bases between them. The CDR3 has 12 residues. The CDR3 DNA follows: TGCGCCAGCAGCTTCAGCGGCGGTGAGCAGTTCTTC. It specifies CASSFSGGEQFF.